The 9 T cell receptor beta chains in this list originate from one sample, sequenced in a study of blood T cell repertoires in COVID-19. Clones were sequenced by immunoSEQ multiplex PCR, and TCRdb holds only the in-frame ones, with some missing. This table holds about 370,000 clones, approximately 90% found once. Sequencing was performed on PBMCs or T cells enriched from blood (not recorded which). The receptor source for this set is a middle-aged woman who had been exposed to COVID-19.

The V and J genes are TRBV20-1 and TRBJ1-2; TRBD1 is a possible D gene (6 bases). Looked up from germline, CDR1 is DFQATT and CDR2 is SNEGSKA (reference sequence). This CDR3 spans 10 amino acids. V was shortened by 7 bases and J by 14 bases, with 17 bases between the two germline ends. The CDR3 coding sequence is TGCAGTGGAAGGGACACTCTCCAAACCTTC. Translated: CSGRDTLQTF.

V is TRBV5-1 and J is TRBJ2-3; 8 bases agree with TRBD1. The germline V gene has CDR1 SGHRS and CDR2 YFSETQ. The CDR3 is made up of 16 amino acids. The V and J ends lost 0 bases and 2 bases, in that order; junction bases with no gene match: 5. The CDR3 reads CASSLVWDRYTDTQYF. The DNA of the CDR3 is TGCGCCAGCAGCTTGGTTTGGGACAGGTACACAGATACGCAGTATTTT.

The rearrangement joins TRBV5-1 to TRBJ2-1, with 10 bases aligning to TRBD2. The CDR3 sequence is 16 residues long. Unmatched junction bases numbered 15, after V lost 6 bases and J lost 9 bases. Germline CDR1 reads SGHRS; CDR2 reads YFSETQ. As DNA, the CDR3 is TGCGCCAGCACCCTAAGTAGCGGGAGGTCTAAGGGTGAGCAGTTCTTC. As protein: CASTLSSGRSKGEQFF.

The chain links TRBV10-3 to TRBJ2-7; D is perhaps TRBD2 (5 bases). Germline lookup yields CDR1 ENHRY and CDR2 SYGVKD. V gave up 2 bases and J gave up 7 bases, with 12 bases separating them. The CDR3 runs to 13 residues. CDR3 sequence reads: CAISEASSGEQYF. CDR3 coding DNA: TGTGCCATCAGTGAGGCGTCGTCGGGGGAGCAGTACTTC.

The chain has TRBV2 and TRBJ1-5, with D tentatively TRBD1 (6 bases). The CDR3 totals 13 residues. Trimming pared 5 bases from V and 6 bases from J, leaving 11 bases between. Per germline, CDR1 SNHLY and CDR2 FYNNEI. The CDR3 region is CASSSLGGQPQHF. The DNA for the CDR3 is TGTGCCAGCAGTTCTCTAGGGGGTCAGCCCCAGCATTTT.

V and J are TRBV27 and TRBJ1-6, with D possibly being TRBD1 (6 bases). CDR1 and CDR2 from the germline V gene are MNHEY and SMNVEV (reference sequence). CDR3 size: 15 residues. Trimming left V 0 bases short and J 9 bases short, with 12 bases between. CDR3 nucleotide sequence: TGTGCCAGCAGTTTATCGTACAGGGAGGGTTCACCCCTCCACTTT. It is translated as CASSLSYREGSPLHF.

The rearrangement links TRBV12-3 or TRBV12-4 to TRBJ1-1; D is undetermined. With 4 bases removed from V and 7 bases from J, the gap between germline ends came to 7 bases. The CDR3 covers 11 residues. In DNA form, the CDR3 reads TGTGCCAGCAGTTCGTCCAGTGAAGCTTTCTTT. Encoded protein: CASSSSSEAFF.

This clone was detected only a few times. The V gene is TRBV2, the J gene TRBJ1-6; D not certain. This CDR3 contains 14 residues. Trimming removed 7 bases from V and 6 bases from J, with 13 bases in between. The germline CDR1 and CDR2 sequences are SNHLY and FYNNEI. The CDR3 sequence: CASTPLLSNSPLHF. As DNA, the CDR3 is TGTGCCAGCACTCCCCTCCTGTCTAATTCACCCCTCCACTTT. Looking up the rest from reference TRBV2 and TRBJ1-6 gives the full variable domain: EPEVTQTPSHQVTQMGQEVILRCVPISNHLYFYWYRQILGQKVEFLVSFYNNEISEKSEIFDDQFSVERPDGSNFTLKIRSTKLEDSAMYFCASTPLLSNSPLHFGNGTRLTVT.

The CDR3 DNA sequence: TGTGCCAGCAGGTTTGGACAGTCTAACGGGGAGCTGTTTTTT. This codes for CASRFGQSNGELFF. The chain couples TRBV6-5 to TRBJ2-2; TRBD1 might be the D (6 bases). This CDR3 contains 14 residues. Germline values: CDR1 MNHEY, CDR2 SVGAGI. V lost 6 bases to trimming and J lost 7 bases, with 15 bases between them.